The entry below describes one TCR beta chain. Profiling relied on immunoSEQ multiplex PCR, and the TCRdb table lists in-frame clones only, not all of them. The data show 400,000 to 450,000 clones, with 70% to 90% seen just once and 1.5% to 1.7% held by the top ten. This sample stems from a study of blood T cell repertoires in COVID-19. Trimming removed 3 bases from V and 7 bases from J, with 19 bases in between. The germline CDR1 and CDR2 sequences are LNHDA and SQIVND (reference sequence). This CDR3 comprises 17 residues. This chain uses TRBV19 with TRBJ1-6; D is unclear. The origin of this receptor is a woman aged 40 to 55 with COVID-19, enrolled during active disease. Sequenced sample: peripheral blood. CDR3 sequence: CASSIPSEGGRNSPLHF. CDR3 nucleotide sequence: TGTGCCAGTAGTATCCCCTCAGAAGGAGGGAGGAATTCACCCCTCCACTTT.